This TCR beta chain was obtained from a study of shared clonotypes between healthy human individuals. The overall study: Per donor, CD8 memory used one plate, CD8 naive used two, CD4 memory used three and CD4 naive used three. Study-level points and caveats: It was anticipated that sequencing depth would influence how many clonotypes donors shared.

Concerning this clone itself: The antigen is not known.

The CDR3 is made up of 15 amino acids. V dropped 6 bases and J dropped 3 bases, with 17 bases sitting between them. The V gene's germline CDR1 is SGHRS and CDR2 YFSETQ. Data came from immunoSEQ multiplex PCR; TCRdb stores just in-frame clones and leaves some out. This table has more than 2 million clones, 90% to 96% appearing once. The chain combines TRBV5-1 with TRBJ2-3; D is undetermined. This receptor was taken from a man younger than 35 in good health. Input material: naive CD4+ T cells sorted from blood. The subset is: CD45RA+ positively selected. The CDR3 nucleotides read TGCGCCAGCAAAACTGCCAAGTTGGGTACAGATACGCAGTATTTT. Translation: CASKTAKLGTDTQYF. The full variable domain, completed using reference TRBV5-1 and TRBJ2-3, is KAGVTQTPRYLIKTRGQQVTLSCSPISGHRSVSWYQQTPGQGLQFLFEYFSETQRNKGNFPGRFSGRQFSNSRSEMNVSTLELGDSALYLCASKTAKLGTDTQYFGPGTRLTVL.